Following are 22 T cell receptor beta chains from one sample sequenced in a study of shared clonotypes between healthy human individuals. Only in-frame clones appear in the TCRdb table, and some are missing; sequencing was by immunoSEQ multiplex PCR. The sample has 1 million to 1.3 million clones; roughly 74% are singletons. Sequences were obtained from memory CD4+ T cells from PBMCs. Stated subset: CD45RA-negative fraction. The receptor source for this set is a man younger than 30 in good health. Some clones in this sample may be carry-over from other donors' samples.

This sequence joins TRBV2 and TRBJ1-2; TRBD1 is a possible D gene (5 bases). CDR1 and CDR2 from the germline V gene are SNHLY and FYNNEI. CDR3 size: 14 residues. Trimming took 7 bases from V and 4 from J, leaving 16 bases between them. DNA of the CDR3: TGTGCCAGCATTTCCGAGCAGGGAGTCTATGGCTACACCTTC. Residues: CASISEQGVYGYTF.

In the case of this clone: Other DNA sequences in this sample translate to the same CDR3. This chain connects TRBV19 to TRBJ2-7; TRBD2 is a possible D gene (6 bases). The V end lost 5 bases, the J end lost 5 bases, and 22 bases lay between the germline ends. This CDR3 comprises 16 residues. Germline CDR1 LNHDA, CDR2 SQIVND (reference sequence). This CDR3 is CASSPSLARIRNEQYF. CDR3 sequence (DNA): TGTGCCAGTAGTCCCAGCCTAGCGAGAATCCGAAACGAGCAGTACTTC.

This clone appeared once. J is TRBJ1-3 and V is TRBV28; D is undetermined. The V gene lost 1 base and the J gene lost 1 base, with 17 bases spanning the gap. The CDR3 totals 18 residues. CDR1 MDHEN and CDR2 SYDVKM come from the germline V gene. CDR3 in amino acids: CASSLSGGVVGSGNTIYF. DNA of the CDR3: TGTGCCAGCAGTTTATCGGGCGGGGTCGTTGGGTCTGGAAACACCATATATTTT.

This clone was seen a few times. The chain uses TRBV10-3 and TRBJ2-1; 9 nucleotides agree with TRBD2. The CDR3 length is 15 residues. Per germline, CDR1 ENHRY and CDR2 SYGVKD. Trimming cost V 0 bases and J 7 bases; bases outside gene matches: 4. The CDR3 loop is CAISESELAGNEQFF. The CDR3 nucleotides are TGTGCCATCAGTGAGTCCGAGCTAGCGGGGAATGAGCAGTTCTTC.

The V and J genes are TRBV5-1 and TRBJ1-1; D not certain. The CDR3 has 15 residues. CDR1 and CDR2 (germline): SGHRS, YFSETQ. Trimming removed 0 bases from V and 0 bases from J, with 9 bases in between. CDR3 residues: CASSLEASMNTEAFF. DNA of the CDR3: TGCGCCAGCAGCTTGGAGGCCAGTATGAACACTGAAGCTTTCTTT.

This CDR3 reads CASSQGGTMAEKLFF. DNA for the CDR3: TGTGCCAGCAGCCAAGGTGGGACAATGGCTGAAAAACTGTTTTTT. The J gene is TRBJ1-4, the V gene TRBV14; perhaps TRBD1 as D (6 bases). The germline gives CDR1 SGHDN, CDR2 FVKESK. This CDR3 comprises 15 residues. V lost 1 base and J lost 7, with 13 bases in between.

The chain combines TRBV5-1 with TRBJ2-7, with TRBD2 matching over 9 bases. This CDR3 region has 17 residues. Unmatched junction bases numbered 11, after V lost 4 bases and J lost 0 bases. Germline-derived CDR1 and CDR2 are SGHRS and YFSETQ. CDR3 loop: CASSPQLAAGGSYEQYF. The DNA of the CDR3 is TGCGCCAGCAGCCCCCAGCTGGCAGCGGGGGGCTCCTACGAGCAGTACTTC.

The rearrangement uses TRBV30 and TRBJ2-3; tentative D call: TRBD1 (5 bases). Germline V gene lookup returns CDR1 GTSNPN and CDR2 SVGIG (reference sequence). V gave up 3 bases and J gave up 2 bases, with 12 bases separating them. The CDR3 has 14 amino acids. The CDR3 DNA sequence: TGTGCCTGGAGCCATGGGGCTTTCACAGATACGCAGTATTTT. It codes for CAWSHGAFTDTQYF.

V gene TRBV28 combines with J gene TRBJ2-1, with D possibly being TRBD2 (6 bases). This CDR3 has 15 amino acids. V was shortened by 2 bases and J by 6 bases, with 14 bases between the two germline ends. Per the germline V gene, CDR1 is MDHEN and CDR2 is SYDVKM. CDR3 sequence (DNA): TGTGCCAGCAGTTTAGGCGGGGCCCCCCTCAATGAGCAGTTCTTC. Amino acids: CASSLGGAPLNEQFF.

This chain connects TRBV4-2 to TRBJ2-5; D perhaps matches TRBD1 (5 bases). The germline V gene has CDR1 LGHNA and CDR2 YNFKEQ. V was clipped by 4 bases and J by 2 bases, with 8 bases between them. The CDR3 totals 13 residues. DNA for the CDR3: TGTGCCAGCAGCCGGGGCAGGCAAGAGACCCAGTACTTC. Translation: CASSRGRQETQYF.

This chain links TRBV30 with TRBJ2-6; D may be TRBD2 (5 bases). The CDR3 spans 14 residues. Germline loops: CDR1 GTSNPN, CDR2 SVGIG (reference sequence). Trimming took off 3 bases at V and 2 bases at J, with 8 bases between the two ends. In DNA form, the CDR3 reads TGTGCCTGGAGCCCCGGGGCTGGGGCCAACGTCCTGACTTTC. Its protein product is CAWSPGAGANVLTF.

The rearrangement links TRBV27 to TRBJ2-2, with 9 bases fitting TRBD1. The CDR3 is made up of 16 amino acids. The ends lost 6 bases at V and 6 bases at J; junction bases unmatched: 11. CDR1 MNHEY and CDR2 SMNVEV come from the germline V gene (reference sequence). The CDR3 sequence: CASSRRPGQGAGELFF. The CDR3 region has the DNA TGTGCCAGCAGCCGCCGCCCGGGACAGGGTGCCGGGGAGCTGTTTTTT.

This clone has more than one count but fewer than ten. The V gene is TRBV6-5, the J gene TRBJ1-4; D is possibly TRBD1 (5 bases). CDR3 length: 13 residues. Germline loops: CDR1 MNHEY, CDR2 SVGAGI. V was pared by 7 bases and J by 7 bases, with 13 bases between. CDR3 coding DNA: TGTGCCAGCAAACCATGGGGGGGTGAAAAACTGTTTTTT. Its translation is CASKPWGGEKLFF.

The rearrangement uses TRBV5-1 and TRBJ1-2; 12 bases are a match to TRBD1. The germline gives CDR1 SGHRS, CDR2 YFSETQ. V trimming: 5 bases; J trimming: 4 bases; junction bases outside the gene matches: 6. This CDR3 comprises 15 residues. CDR3 residues: CASRSGTGGSYGYTF. The CDR3 DNA reads TGCGCCAGCAGATCCGGGACAGGGGGCAGCTATGGCTACACCTTC.

As for this clone: Possible read error: a much larger clone is one base away. V gene TRBV7-9 combines with J gene TRBJ2-1; D call uncertain. The V gene's germline CDR1 is SEHNR and CDR2 FQNEAQ (reference sequence). V was cut by 2 bases and J by 6 bases, with 2 bases left in between. CDR3 length equals 11 residues. The CDR3 loop is CASSLPNEQFF. CDR3 nucleotide sequence: TGTGCCAGCAGCTTACCCAATGAGCAGTTCTTC.

This rearrangement joins TRBV2 to TRBJ2-2; TRBD1 agrees at 7 bases. The CDR3 contains 14 residues. V lost 8 bases and J lost 6; bases outside the gene matches: 9. Germline V gene lookup returns CDR1 SNHLY and CDR2 FYNNEI. In DNA, the CDR3 is TGTGCCAGCCGGGACAGAGCCGGGGCCGGGGAGCTGTTTTTT. Its protein product is CASRDRAGAGELFF.

The table lists this clone with a few counts. The V gene is TRBV28, the J gene TRBJ1-2; 9 bases align to TRBD1. Germline CDR1 is MDHEN and CDR2 is SYDVKM. The CDR3 sequence is 14 residues long. V lost 5 bases and J lost 4; bases outside the gene matches: 5. In DNA form, the CDR3 reads TGTGCCAGCAGTCGACAGGGGGGGGTCTATGGCTACACCTTC. The encoded protein is CASSRQGGVYGYTF.

The chain combines TRBV7-3 with TRBJ2-6; D gene uncertain. Germline values: CDR1 SGHTA, CDR2 FQGTGA. Deletions cut 0 bases from V and 4 bases from J, with 10 bases between. The CDR3 length is 16 residues. The CDR3 DNA is TGTGCCAGCAGCTTAACGACAAGGGCCGGGGCCAACGTCCTGACTTTC. This encodes CASSLTTRAGANVLTF.

CDR3 bases: TGCGCCAGCAGGGGGAGCCTAGCGGGGGATACGCAGTATTTT. Its protein is CASRGSLAGDTQYF. The chain couples TRBV5-1 to TRBJ2-3; 9 bases match TRBD2. The CDR3 length is 14 residues. From germline, CDR1 is SGHRS and CDR2 YFSETQ. J gave up 6 bases and V 5 bases, and 7 bases lay outside the gene matches.

This chain joins TRBV7-3 and TRBJ2-1, with D perhaps TRBD1 or TRBD2 (5 bases each). Germline CDR1 reads SGHTA; CDR2 reads FQGTGA. V was shortened by 5 bases and J by 2 bases, with 16 bases between the two germline ends. This CDR3 contains 16 residues. The CDR3 sequence is CASSPLGEGPYNEQFF. The DNA of the CDR3 is TGTGCCAGCAGCCCCCTCGGTGAGGGGCCCTACAATGAGCAGTTCTTC. The full variable domain, its missing parts supplied by reference TRBV7-3 and TRBJ2-1, is GAGVSQTPSNKVTEKGKYVELRCDPISGHTALYWYRQSLGQGPEFLIYFQGTGAADDSGLPNDRFFAVRPEGSVSTLKIQRTERGDSAVYLCASSPLGEGPYNEQFFGPGTRLTVL.

The gene calls are TRBV7-2 and TRBJ2-6; D not certain. V was clipped by 7 bases and J by 3 bases, with 22 bases between them. The CDR3 sequence is 18 residues long. Germline V gene sequence: CDR1 SGHTA, CDR2 FQGNSA. CDR3 DNA: TGTGCCAGCATGGGCCGAGTGGGGTCCTTAGGTGGGGCCAACGTCCTGACTTTC. Translation gives CASMGRVGSLGGANVLTF. Variable domain in full (rest from reference TRBV7-2 and TRBJ2-6): GAGVSQSPSNKVTEKGKDVELRCDPISGHTALYWYRQSLGQGLEFLIYFQGNSAPDKSGLPSDRFSAERTGGSVSTLTIQRTQQEDSAVYLCASMGRVGSLGGANVLTFGAGSRLTVL.

V is TRBV28 and J is TRBJ2-7; TRBD1 matches at 8 bases. The length of the CDR3 is 11 residues. Trimming at V came to 11 bases and at J to 7 bases, leaving 7 bases not matched to a gene. The V gene's germline CDR1 is MDHEN and CDR2 SYDVKM. CDR3 residues: CAARQGREQYF. The DNA for the CDR3 is TGTGCCGCCCGACAGGGGAGGGAGCAGTACTTC.